These 16 T cell receptor beta chains were all obtained from the same sample, sequenced in a study of shared clonotypes between healthy human individuals. Measured with immunoSEQ multiplex PCR; TCRdb has only the in-frame clones, and not every one. The sample has approximately 320,000 clones, around nine tenths seen once. The specimen was memory CD8+ T cells sorted from blood. Subset denoted: CD45RO+ cells pooled with CCR7-negative TemRA cells. The source of these receptors is a man aged 18 to 30 in good health.

The rearrangement joins TRBV6-1 to TRBJ1-5; D is possibly TRBD1 (5 bases). With 2 bases removed from V and 0 bases from J, the gap between germline ends came to 20 bases. Germline V CDR1 and CDR2: MNHNS, SASEGT. CDR3 length: 19 residues. As DNA, the CDR3 is TGTGCCAGCAGTGAATTGCGGGGCCCCTTGACTTATAGCAATCAGCCCCAGCATTTT. Encoded protein: CASSELRGPLTYSNQPQHF.

V is TRBV6-5 and J is TRBJ1-1; TRBD1 aligns across 10 bases. The length of the CDR3 is 15 residues. With V trimmed by 2 bases and J by 6 bases, 6 bases remained unmatched. The V gene's germline CDR1 is MNHEY and CDR2 SVGAGI. The CDR3: CASSYLGQGDSEAFF. CDR3 coding DNA: TGTGCCAGCAGTTACCTCGGACAGGGGGACTCTGAAGCTTTCTTT.

J is TRBJ2-5 and V is TRBV11-1; no clear D. V lost 0 bases to trimming and J lost 1 base, with 12 bases between them. Germline V gene data show CDR1 as SGHAT and CDR2 as FQDESV (reference sequence). The CDR3 totals 16 residues. The DNA of the CDR3 is TGTGCCAGCAGCTTAGCCGGATGGGCGATCCAAGAGACCCAGTACTTC. Translating gives CASSLAGWAIQETQYF.

The V and J genes are TRBV27 and TRBJ2-3; 10 nucleotides agree with TRBD2. Germline V gene data show CDR1 as MNHEY and CDR2 as SMNVEV (reference sequence). J lost 5 bases, V lost 7 bases, and 6 bases had no gene match. The CDR3 is 14 residues long. The CDR3 nucleotides read TGTGCCAGCAAAGGACTAGCGGCGGGAGATACGCAGTATTTT. As protein: CASKGLAAGDTQYF.

The chain links TRBV28 to TRBJ1-3; D is ambiguous. Trimming took 6 bases from V and 0 from J, leaving 27 bases between them. CDR1 MDHEN and CDR2 SYDVKM come from the germline V gene. The CDR3 runs 20 residues. The CDR3, as DNA: TGTGCCAGCAGAGGTCGCCGATCTCCCAGTTTAAAGCGCTCTGGAAACACCATATATTTT. Protein product: CASRGRRSPSLKRSGNTIYF.

CDR3 residues: CASSEMAGWYEKLFF. The CDR3 DNA follows: TGTGCCAGCAGTGAAATGGCAGGGTGGTATGAAAAACTGTTTTTT. V gene TRBV2 combines with J gene TRBJ1-4; possibly TRBD1 for D (5 bases). Looked up from germline, CDR1 is SNHLY and CDR2 is FYNNEI. The V end lost 2 bases, the J end lost 6 bases, and 13 bases lay between the germline ends. The CDR3 runs to 15 residues.

The sample holds one count of this clone. This chain uses TRBV25-1 with TRBJ1-2; D gene ambiguous. From germline, CDR1 is MGHDK and CDR2 SYGVNS. Trimming left V 2 bases short and J 6 bases short, with 13 bases between. The CDR3 runs to 14 residues. The CDR3 DNA sequence: TGTGCCAGCAGTGAACCGGGCTTCTTGAATGGCTACACCTTC. It codes for CASSEPGFLNGYTF.

The CDR3 loop is CASSQEWGSVFQETQYF. CDR3 bases: TGTGCCAGCAGCCAAGAATGGGGTAGCGTCTTCCAAGAGACCCAGTACTTC. This chain uses TRBV4-2 with TRBJ2-5; weak D call: TRBD2 (5 bases). Trimming stripped 0 bases from V and 1 base from J, with 15 bases between. Germline V gives CDR1 LGHNA, CDR2 YNFKEQ. This CDR3 comprises 17 residues.

This chain's CDR3 is CAWGSEDSYEQYF. The CDR3 DNA reads TGTGCCTGGGGATCCGAGGACTCCTACGAGCAGTACTTC. This chain joins TRBV30 and TRBJ2-7; unclear D gene. Germline V gene sequence: CDR1 GTSNPN, CDR2 SVGIG (reference sequence). V was cut by 5 bases and J by 0 bases, with 11 bases left in between. This CDR3 is built from 13 residues.

J is TRBJ2-1 and V is TRBV7-9; the D is unclear. The V gene lost 3 bases and the J gene lost 6 bases, with 12 bases spanning the gap. Per the germline V gene, CDR1 is SEHNR and CDR2 is FQNEAQ (reference sequence). The CDR3 contains 14 residues. The chain's CDR3 is CASSFHLYTNEQFF. The CDR3 DNA is TGTGCCAGCAGCTTCCACCTTTACACCAATGAGCAGTTCTTC.

The genes are TRBV2 and TRBJ1-1, with D tentatively TRBD1 (5 bases). The V and J ends lost 3 bases and 4 bases respectively, with 21 bases between them. The CDR3 runs 17 residues. The germline V gene has CDR1 SNHLY and CDR2 FYNNEI. This chain's CDR3 is CASSDAALTGLPTEAFF. As DNA, the CDR3 is TGTGCCAGCAGTGATGCTGCCTTGACGGGGCTTCCCACTGAAGCTTTCTTT.

The chain combines TRBV9 with TRBJ1-6; tentative D call: TRBD1 (5 bases). The ends were cut back, 4 bases at V and 10 bases at J, with 18 bases in the middle. The CDR3 consists of 15 residues. Germline V gives CDR1 SGDLS, CDR2 YYNGEE. For the CDR3, the DNA is TGTGCCAGCAGCCCGCTGGGCAGGGACGGGTCACCCCTCCACTTT. Amino acids: CASSPLGRDGSPLHF.

About this clone: The same CDR3 also results from other DNA sequences found in this sample. The V call is TRBV7-9, the J call TRBJ2-7; D unresolved. CDR3 length: 12 residues. Deletions cut 5 bases from V and 4 bases from J, with 9 bases between. Germline V gives CDR1 SEHNR, CDR2 FQNEAQ (reference sequence). CDR3 sequence reads: CASSLVGYEQYF. DNA of the CDR3: TGTGCCAGCAGCCTTGTTGGATACGAGCAGTACTTC.

The CDR3, as DNA: TGTGCCAGCAGCGGTACCCCAGACTACGAGCAGTACTTC. It yields the protein CASSGTPDYEQYF. The V and J genes are TRBV5-6 and TRBJ2-7, with D uncertain. CDR1 is SGHDT and CDR2 is YYEEEE in the germline V gene. This CDR3 spans 13 amino acids. Trimming removed 4 bases at V and 3 bases at J, with 11 bases between.

This chain joins TRBV10-3 and TRBJ2-1; possibly TRBD2 for D (5 bases). The ends were cut back, 3 bases at V and 9 bases at J, with 24 bases in the middle. The CDR3 has 17 residues. CDR1 ENHRY and CDR2 SYGVKD come from the germline V gene. CDR3 nucleotide sequence: TGTGCCATCAGTGAAGCGGTGGCGGATCCTCTGCGTGGTGAGCAGTTCTTC. Protein sequence: CAISEAVADPLRGEQFF.

CDR3 DNA sequence: TGTGCCAGCAGCGAAAACCAAGATACGCAGTATTTT. It codes for CASSENQDTQYF. This chain connects TRBV9 to TRBJ2-3; D gene uncertain. Germline V gene sequence: CDR1 SGDLS, CDR2 YYNGEE. V lost 3 bases and J lost 5, with 7 bases in between. The CDR3 has 12 residues.